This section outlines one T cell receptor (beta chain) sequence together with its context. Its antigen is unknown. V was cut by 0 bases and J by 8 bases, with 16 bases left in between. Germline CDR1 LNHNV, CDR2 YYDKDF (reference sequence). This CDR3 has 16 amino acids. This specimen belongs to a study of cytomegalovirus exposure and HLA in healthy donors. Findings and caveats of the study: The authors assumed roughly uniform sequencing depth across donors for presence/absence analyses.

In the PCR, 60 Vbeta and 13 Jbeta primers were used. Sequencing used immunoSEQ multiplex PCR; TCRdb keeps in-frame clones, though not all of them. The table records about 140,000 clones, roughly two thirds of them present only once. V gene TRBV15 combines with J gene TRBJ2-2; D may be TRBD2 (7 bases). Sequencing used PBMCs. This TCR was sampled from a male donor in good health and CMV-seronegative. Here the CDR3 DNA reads TGTGCCACCAGCAGAGATATCGGGGGGCCGGGTGGGGAGCTGTTTTTT. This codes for CATSRDIGGPGGELFF.